This T cell receptor beta chain comes out of a study of sequential checkpoint blockade in melanoma. This CDR3 region has 13 residues. Trimming left V 8 bases short and J 4 bases short, with 12 bases between. Germline V lookup: CDR1 GTSNPN, CDR2 SVGIG (reference sequence). Profiled with immunoSEQ multiplex PCR; TCRdb holds only in-frame clones, not every one. This sample has about 18,000 clones, with over 60% found just once. Specified treatment: randomized to nivolumab then ipilimumab (arm A) or the reverse (arm B). The clonotype was recovered from a human donor with melanoma. The chain is built from TRBV30 and TRBJ2-6; D uncertain. The specimen was tumor tissue (inferred from file names), collected from a patient given nivolumab and ipilimumab in sequence. The CDR3 bases are TGTGCCGGTAACCCATGGGGGGCCAACGTCCTGACTTTC. Translation: CAGNPWGANVLTF.